Shown below are 7 T cell receptor beta chains from a single sample sequenced in a study of OX40 agonist ivuxolimab in advanced cancers. Using immunoSEQ multiplex PCR, the repertoire was profiled, and TCRdb retains in-frame clones only, with some absent. The sample contains approximately 23,000 clones, 84% of which appear only once. Sequencing was performed on CD4+ or CD8+ T cells sorted from blood, taken in a trial of the OX40 agonist ivuxolimab. These receptors were collected from an adult with an advanced solid tumor such as melanoma, head and neck, liver or kidney cancer.

The chain couples TRBV6-6 to TRBJ1-2; 9 nucleotides align to TRBD1. CDR1 MNHNY and CDR2 SVGAGI come from the germline V gene (reference sequence). The V and J ends lost 4 bases and 4 bases, in that order; junction bases with no gene match: 10. CDR3 size: 16 residues. The CDR3 reads CASSSPGQGSPYGYTF. In DNA form, the CDR3 reads TGTGCCAGCAGTTCTCCCGGACAGGGGAGCCCCTATGGCTACACCTTC.

The chain is built from TRBV13 and TRBJ1-6, with D possibly matching TRBD1 (5 bases). There are 13 residues in the CDR3. In germline, CDR1 is PRHDT, CDR2 FYEKMQ (reference sequence). With 6 bases removed from V and 11 bases from J, the gap between germline ends came to 14 bases. CDR3 loop: CASSLGGWTPLHF. In DNA form, the CDR3 reads TGTGCCAGCAGTTTGGGGGGATGGACACCCCTCCACTTT.

This clone was seen more than once but under ten times. The chain carries TRBV4-1 and TRBJ1-1; tentative D call: TRBD1 (6 bases). The CDR3 spans 13 residues. Germline-derived CDR1 and CDR2 are MGHRA and YSYEKL. The V end was cut by 1 base, the J end by 7 bases, with 10 bases between. The CDR3 DNA follows: TGCGCCAGCAGCCAAGGGACAGTATTTGAAGCTTTCTTT. This translates into CASSQGTVFEAFF.

This clone was recorded a few times. J is TRBJ2-2 and V is TRBV28, with D unresolved. Trimming pared 3 bases from V and 2 bases from J, leaving 13 bases between. This CDR3 comprises 16 residues. Germline-derived CDR1 and CDR2 are MDHEN and SYDVKM. The CDR3 bases are TGTGCCAGCAGTTTTACCGGAAGGGAAAACACCGGGGAGCTGTTTTTT. This gives the protein CASSFTGRENTGELFF.

The chain recombines TRBV6-4 with TRBJ2-7, with D possibly matching TRBD1 (5 bases). This CDR3 region has 16 residues. V was pared by 10 bases and J by 2 bases, with 24 bases between. Per germline, CDR1 MRHNA and CDR2 SNTAGT. Here the CDR3 reads CATQSAILGDTYEQYF. CDR3 nucleotides: TGTGCCACACAGTCGGCCATTTTAGGGGATACCTACGAGCAGTACTTC.

The chain combines TRBV13 with TRBJ2-7; 11 bases match TRBD2. The CDR3 is 15 amino acids. The V gene end was trimmed by 5 bases and the J gene end by 2 bases; junction bases not matched to a gene: 5. Germline CDR1 PRHDT, CDR2 FYEKMQ (reference sequence). Here the CDR3 DNA reads TGTGCCAGCAGCCTTAGCGGGGGGGCGCCCTACGAGCAGTACTTC. Translated: CASSLSGGAPYEQYF. Full variable domain (rest looked up from reference TRBV13 and TRBJ2-7): AAGVIQSPRHLIKEKRETATLKCYPIPRHDTVYWYQQGPGQDPQFLISFYEKMQSDKGSIPDRFSAQQFSDYHSELNMSSLELGDSALYFCASSLSGGAPYEQYFGPGTRLTVT.

The V gene is TRBV29-1, the J gene TRBJ2-6; D gene unclear. The germline V gene encodes CDR1 SQVTM and CDR2 ANQGSEA. V gave up 3 bases and J gave up 0 bases, with 9 bases separating them. This CDR3 is built from 15 residues. The CDR3 coding sequence is TGCAGCGTTGATCTCAAGTACTCTGGGGCCAACGTCCTGACTTTC. Translating it yields CSVDLKYSGANVLTF. The full variable domain, rest sourced from reference TRBV29-1 and TRBJ2-6, is SAVISQKPSRDICQRGTSLTIQCQVDSQVTMMFWYRQQPGQSLTLIATANQGSEATYESGFVIDKFPISRPNLTFSTLTVSNMSPEDSSIYLCSVDLKYSGANVLTFGAGSRLTVL.